This TCR beta chain was documented in a study of blood T cell repertoires in COVID-19. Generated by immunoSEQ multiplex PCR, the TCRdb table keeps only in-frame clones and is missing some. The sample gives approximately 190,000 clones, around 83% of which show up once; roughly 6.1% is in the top ten. Germline V gene sequence: CDR1 SQVTM, CDR2 ANQGSEA. V lost 4 bases and J lost 3, with 12 bases in between. The CDR3 consists of 13 residues. The rearrangement links TRBV29-1 to TRBJ1-2; D possibly corresponds to TRBD1 (6 bases). This sequence was found in a woman in her 40s with acute or convalescent COVID-19. The material sequenced was peripheral blood. CDR3 sequence: CSVANRQDYGYTF. CDR3 DNA sequence: TGCAGCGTTGCGAATCGACAGGACTATGGCTACACCTTC.